The 10 T cell receptor beta chains given below trace back to one sample, sequenced in a study of blood T cells in healthy people across ages. Alongside a J-beta primer mix, a sample-barcoded 5' primer served in a second PCR lasting 7 to 11 cycles. TCRdb itself ran the 5' RACE reads through MiXCR, one entry per CDR3 protein. Of roughly 900,000 distinct CDR3 sequences in the sample, 25% to 35% are singletons; the top ten hold around a sixth. The sample comprised blood. The receptors come from a woman at least 80 years old in good health.

This clonotype was seen at least ten times. This chain connects TRBV2 to TRBJ1-2; TRBD1 agrees at 8 bases. The CDR3 runs 15 residues. Germline CDR1 and CDR2: SNHLY and FYNNEI. V lost 5 bases to trimming and J lost 3 bases; unmatched junction nucleotides: 8. This CDR3 is CASSPRTGPDYGYTF. CDR3 nucleotides: TGTGCCAGCAGTCCGCGGACAGGGCCTGACTATGGCTACACCTTC.

The J gene is TRBJ1-2, the V gene TRBV20-1; D gene ambiguous. Trimming pared 7 bases from V and 4 bases from J, leaving 16 bases between. Germline V gene lookup returns CDR1 DFQATT and CDR2 SNEGSKA (reference sequence). This CDR3 spans 13 amino acids. The CDR3 region is CSGETSDVYGYTF. CDR3 DNA sequence: TGCAGTGGAGAGACCTCGGACGTCTATGGCTACACCTTC.

The V and J genes are TRBV5-4 and TRBJ1-5; 7 bases are a match to TRBD1. The CDR3 is made up of 13 amino acids. Losses at the gene ends were 9 bases for V and 7 bases for J; bases not matched to a gene: 10. The germline CDR1 and CDR2 sequences are SGHNT and YYREEE (reference sequence). The CDR3 DNA follows: TGTGCCACCGGGGCAGGGGGGGAACAGCCCCAGCATTTT. It codes for CATGAGGEQPQHF. The full variable domain, its missing parts supplied by reference TRBV5-4 and TRBJ1-5, is ETGVTQSPTHLIKTRGQQVTLRCSSQSGHNTVSWYQQALGQGPQFIFQYYREEENGRGNFPPRFSGLQFPNYSSELNVNALELDDSALYLCATGAGGEQPQHFGDGTRLSIL.

CDR3: CASSVLSSSYNEQFF. The DNA for the CDR3 is TGTGCCAGCAGCGTACTTAGTAGCTCCTACAATGAGCAGTTCTTC. V and J are TRBV9 and TRBJ2-1; no firm D call. Germline CDR1 and CDR2: SGDLS and YYNGEE. The CDR3 is 15 residues long. Trimming stripped 1 base from V and 0 bases from J, with 8 bases between. Together with reference TRBV9 and TRBJ2-1, the CDR3 gives the full variable domain: DSGVTQTPKHLITATGQRVTLRCSPRSGDLSVYWYQQSLDQGLQFLIQYYNGEERAKGNILERFSAQQFPDLHSELNLSSLELGDSALYFCASSVLSSSYNEQFFGPGTRLTVL.

To note about this clonotype: A read error may produce the germline difference seen at one junction end. V usage is TRBV4-3 and J usage is TRBJ1-6; no definite D call. The CDR3 has 14 residues. Germline V gene sequence: CDR1 LGHNA, CDR2 YSLEER. The CDR3 loop is CASSESPKWSPRHF. The CDR3 DNA follows: TGCGCCAGCAGCGAGTCACCGAAATGGTCACCCCGCCACTTT.

This chain uses TRBV2 with TRBJ2-3; 8 nucleotides line up with TRBD1. The length of the CDR3 is 18 residues. Germline V CDR1 and CDR2: SNHLY, FYNNEI. The V gene end was trimmed by 11 bases and the J gene end by 0 bases; junction bases not matched to a gene: 19. The CDR3 nucleotides are TGTGCCGTCCCGGGACAGGCTCTATCTTCGGCTAGCACAGATACGCAGTATTTT. Its protein is CAVPGQALSSASTDTQYF.

In this sample, this clonotype turned up many times. The chain employs TRBV6-2 or TRBV6-3 and TRBJ2-3, with D maybe TRBD2 (6 bases). V was shortened by 5 bases and J by 0 bases, with 12 bases between the two germline ends. The CDR3 has 15 amino acids. CDR1 is MNHEY, CDR2 SVGEGT, per germline. For the CDR3, the DNA is TGTGCCAGCAGTAATCGGGGGTCTAGCACAGATACGCAGTATTTT. It is translated as CASSNRGSSTDTQYF.

The chain is built from TRBV27 and TRBJ2-3; TRBD2 aligns across 10 bases. Trimming at V came to 7 bases and at J to 4 bases, leaving 11 bases not matched to a gene. The V gene's germline CDR1 is MNHEY and CDR2 SMNVEV (reference sequence). CDR3 size: 16 residues. CDR3 in amino acids: CASNFRRLAGPDTQYF. CDR3 DNA sequence: TGTGCCAGCAACTTTCGGAGACTAGCGGGCCCAGATACGCAGTATTTT.

This clonotype was counted at least ten times. J is TRBJ2-7 and V is TRBV2; the D gene is possibly TRBD2 (6 bases). V was clipped by 7 bases and J by 4 bases, with 11 bases between them. The CDR3 consists of 12 residues. Germline V gives CDR1 SNHLY, CDR2 FYNNEI. The CDR3 region is CASMRGEYEQYF. The DNA of the CDR3 is TGTGCCAGCATGCGGGGCGAATACGAGCAGTACTTC. The complete variable domain, with remaining parts taken from reference TRBV2 and TRBJ2-7, reads EPEVTQTPSHQVTQMGQEVILRCVPISNHLYFYWYRQILGQKVEFLVSFYNNEISEKSEIFDDQFSVERPDGSNFTLKIRSTKLEDSAMYFCASMRGEYEQYFGPGTRLTVT.

This sequence joins TRBV18 and TRBJ2-2; D gene unclear. V was trimmed by 6 bases and J by 4 bases, leaving 12 bases between them. The CDR3 extends over 14 amino acids. Germline assignment: CDR1 KGHSH and CDR2 LQKENI. In nucleotides, the CDR3 is TGTGCCAGCTCCCCCGACTCCCGCACCGGGGAGCTGTTTTTT. Its protein is CASSPDSRTGELFF. Full variable domain (missing parts from reference TRBV18 and TRBJ2-2): NAGVMQNPRHLVRRRGQEARLRCSPMKGHSHVYWYRQLPEEGLKFMVYLQKENIIDESGMPKERFSAEFPKEGPSILRIQQVVRGDSAAYFCASSPDSRTGELFFGEGSRLTVL.